These 21 T cell receptor beta chains originate from one sample sequenced in a study of OX40 agonist ivuxolimab in advanced cancers. Only in-frame clones appear in the TCRdb table, and some are missing; sequencing was by immunoSEQ multiplex PCR. The data hold about 52,000 clones, with 70% to 90% observed a single time. The sample here was CD4+ or CD8+ T cells sorted from blood, taken in a trial of the OX40 agonist ivuxolimab. The origin of the receptors is an adult with an advanced solid tumor such as melanoma, head and neck, liver or kidney cancer.

The CDR3 nucleotides are TGTGCCAGCAGTTACGGAGGTAACACTGAAGCTTTCTTT. Its translation is CASSYGGNTEAFF. This chain joins TRBV6-5 and TRBJ1-1; the D is unclear. With 2 bases removed from V and 2 bases from J, the gap between germline ends came to 6 bases. The CDR3 sequence is 13 residues long. Per the germline V gene, CDR1 is MNHEY and CDR2 is SVGAGI.

Note on this clone: Distinct nucleotide sequences in the sample also encode this CDR3. This chain joins TRBV29-1 and TRBJ2-5, with TRBD2 matching over 10 bases. The CDR3 length is 15 residues. CDR1 is SQVTM, CDR2 ANQGSEA, per germline. The ends lost 6 bases at V and 2 bases at J; junction bases unmatched: 9. The CDR3 region has the DNA TGCAGCGTGGTGAGGCTAGCGGGGGATCAAGAGACCCAGTACTTC. Its protein product is CSVVRLAGDQETQYF.

This clone was observed a handful of times. This chain uses TRBV4-2 with TRBJ2-7, with D possibly being TRBD2 (5 bases). Trimming left V 3 bases short and J 4 bases short, with 13 bases between. The CDR3 contains 14 residues. Germline V lookup: CDR1 LGHNA, CDR2 YNFKEQ. The chain's CDR3 is CASSQTVARYEQYF. CDR3 coding DNA: TGTGCCAGCAGCCAGACGGTAGCGAGATACGAGCAGTACTTC.

The chain is built from TRBV6-5 and TRBJ2-1; tentatively, D is TRBD1 (6 bases). The germline gives CDR1 MNHEY, CDR2 SVGAGI. V was pared by 4 bases and J by 3 bases, with 13 bases between. This CDR3 comprises 15 residues. The DNA of the CDR3 is TGTGCCAGCAGTTCCGGACAGTCCCTCTACAATGAGCAGTTCTTC. Encoded protein: CASSSGQSLYNEQFF.

The rearrangement joins TRBV27 to TRBJ1-5, with D perhaps matching TRBD1 (5 bases). The V gene lost 3 bases and the J gene lost 7 bases, with 13 bases spanning the gap. The CDR3 sequence is 14 residues long. Germline V gene sequence: CDR1 MNHEY, CDR2 SMNVEV (reference sequence). For the CDR3, the DNA is TGTGCCAGCAGTTTCCTGGGGGGTGGCCAGCCCCAGCATTTT. Translation gives CASSFLGGGQPQHF.

V gene TRBV2 combines with J gene TRBJ1-6; 7 nucleotides align to TRBD1. The CDR3 loop spans 15 amino acids. J was trimmed by 3 bases and V by 7 bases; bases with no gene match: 6. In germline, CDR1 is SNHLY, CDR2 FYNNEI. The CDR3 region is CASNHDRDYNSPLHF. CDR3 DNA: TGTGCCAGCAACCATGACAGGGACTATAATTCACCCCTCCACTTT.

This chain links TRBV4-1 with TRBJ2-7; D is possibly TRBD2 (6 bases). Looked up from germline, CDR1 is MGHRA and CDR2 is YSYEKL. The CDR3 runs 17 residues. The ends were cut back, 4 bases at V and 6 bases at J, with 25 bases in the middle. The CDR3 DNA sequence: TGCGCCAGCAGCCTTTTCGTTGAAATGGACTACTTTGGCGAGCAGTACTTC. This encodes CASSLFVEMDYFGEQYF.

V gene TRBV19 combines with J gene TRBJ1-5, with 11 bases fitting TRBD1. This CDR3 has 17 residues. V was pared by 9 bases and J by 1 base, with 11 bases of the junction left unmatched. Germline V CDR1 and CDR2: LNHDA, SQIVND (reference sequence). For the CDR3, the DNA is TGTGCCAGCGACCGGACAGGGGGCGCCCGAAGCAATCAGCCCCAGCATTTT. Amino acid sequence: CASDRTGGARSNQPQHF. Looking up the rest from reference TRBV19 and TRBJ1-5 gives the full variable domain: DGGITQSPKYLFRKEGQNVTLSCEQNLNHDAMYWYRQDPGQGLRLIYYSQIVNDFQKGDIAEGYSVSREKKESFPLTVTSAQKNPTAFYLCASDRTGGARSNQPQHFGDGTRLSIL.

The chain uses TRBV7-9 and TRBJ2-5; 10 positions match TRBD2. CDR1 is SEHNR, CDR2 FQNEAQ, per germline (reference sequence). The CDR3 has 14 residues. The ends lost 6 bases at V and 2 bases at J; junction bases unmatched: 3. DNA for the CDR3: TGTGCCAGCAGGGTACTAGCGGGGCAAGAGACCCAGTACTTC. This sequence encodes CASRVLAGQETQYF.

The chain carries TRBV6-5 and TRBJ2-7; TRBD1 agrees at 7 bases. Germline-derived CDR1 and CDR2 are MNHEY and SVGAGI. The CDR3 consists of 13 residues. The J segment lost 9 bases and the V segment lost 0 bases, leaving 5 bases of the junction unmatched. The CDR3, as DNA: TGTGCCAGCAGTTACTCCGGACAGGCGGGGCAGTACTTC. The encoded protein is CASSYSGQAGQYF.

This chain connects TRBV30 to TRBJ2-7; D is unclear. CDR1 is GTSNPN, CDR2 SVGIG, per germline (reference sequence). V lost 2 bases, J lost 4 bases, and 15 bases lay in between. This CDR3 has 14 residues. CDR3 amino acids: CAWSPYTDRYEQYF. The CDR3 coding sequence is TGTGCCTGGAGTCCCTATACGGACCGGTACGAGCAGTACTTC.

The chain joins TRBV19 to TRBJ2-5, with 7 bases that match TRBD2. The germline gives CDR1 LNHDA, CDR2 SQIVND (reference sequence). V lost 4 bases and J lost 5; bases outside the gene matches: 7. The CDR3 has 14 amino acids. CDR3 DNA: TGTGCCAGTAGTACCGGGTCCGGGGGGGAGACCCAGTACTTC. Its translation is CASSTGSGGETQYF.

The V and J genes are TRBV7-9 and TRBJ2-5, with D maybe TRBD2 (5 bases). Germline values: CDR1 SEHNR, CDR2 FQNEAQ (reference sequence). V dropped 5 bases and J dropped 5 bases, with 15 bases sitting between them. This CDR3 has 14 residues. The CDR3 loop reads CASSGELGAETQYF. DNA of the CDR3: TGTGCCAGCAGCGGAGAACTAGGCGCGGAGACCCAGTACTTC. Filled out from reference TRBV7-9 and TRBJ2-5, the complete variable domain reads DTGVSQNPRHKITKRGQNVTFRCDPISEHNRLYWYRQTLGQGPEFLTYFQNEAQLEKSRLLSDRFSAERPKGSFSTLEIQRTEQGDSAMYLCASSGELGAETQYFGPGTRLLVL.

This clone occurred once. The chain is built from TRBV4-2 and TRBJ1-5, with D hard to call. Trimming cost V 0 bases and J 5 bases, with 8 bases left between them. The germline gives CDR1 LGHNA, CDR2 YNFKEQ. This CDR3 spans 14 amino acids. In DNA, the CDR3 is TGTGCCAGCAGCCAAGAGGGGTCCTATCAGCCCCAGCATTTT. This sequence encodes CASSQEGSYQPQHF.

Regarding this clone: The junction departs from the called germline gene at one end, perhaps through a read error. This chain connects TRBV7-7 to TRBJ1-4, with 9 nucleotides matching TRBD1. The CDR3 totals 16 residues. CDR1 SSHAT and CDR2 FNYEAQ come from the germline V gene (reference sequence). CDR3 bases: TGTGCTAGCAGCGGGACAGGGAGTGAAGCTAATGAAAAACTGTTTTTT. This gives the protein CASSGTGSEANEKLFF.

The chain links TRBV7-3 to TRBJ1-1; TRBD1 agrees at 7 bases. This CDR3 is built from 19 residues. Germline V gene lookup returns CDR1 SGHTA and CDR2 FQGTGA. The ends lost 0 bases at V and 0 bases at J; junction bases unmatched: 13. CDR3 residues: CASSLTPTGPEKMNTEAFF. For the CDR3, the DNA is TGTGCCAGCAGCTTAACCCCGACAGGGCCTGAGAAAATGAACACTGAAGCTTTCTTT. The entire variable domain, with the rest obtained from reference TRBV7-3 and TRBJ1-1, is as follows: GAGVSQTPSNKVTEKGKYVELRCDPISGHTALYWYRQSLGQGPEFLIYFQGTGAADDSGLPNDRFFAVRPEGSVSTLKIQRTERGDSAVYLCASSLTPTGPEKMNTEAFFGQGTRLTVV.

The rearrangement uses TRBV7-9 and TRBJ1-1, with D unclear. V was trimmed by 5 bases and J by 1 base, leaving 11 bases between them. CDR1 and CDR2 (germline): SEHNR, FQNEAQ (reference sequence). The CDR3 is 14 residues long. The CDR3 region has the DNA TGTGCCAGCAGCCCTAAGACGGGGAACACTGAAGCTTTCTTT. Residues: CASSPKTGNTEAFF.

V and J are TRBV6-6 and TRBJ2-5, with D possibly called TRBD1 or TRBD2 (5 bases each). Germline V gene data show CDR1 as MNHNY and CDR2 as SVGAGI (reference sequence). The CDR3 length is 13 residues. V was shortened by 4 bases and J by 2 bases, with 8 bases between the two germline ends. The CDR3 DNA reads TGTGCCAGCAGTTCGGGGCCACAAGAGACCCAGTACTTC. This encodes CASSSGPQETQYF.

V is TRBV7-2 and J is TRBJ1-1, with D possibly TRBD1 on 6 matching bases. V dropped 5 bases and J dropped 4 bases, with 14 bases sitting between them. This CDR3 spans 14 amino acids. Germline CDR1 reads SGHTA; CDR2 reads FQGNSA. CDR3 sequence (DNA): TGTGCCAGCAGCCCCATAGGGGGATTCACTGAAGCTTTCTTT. Translated, it gives CASSPIGGFTEAFF. Variable domain in full (rest from reference TRBV7-2 and TRBJ1-1): GAGVSQSPSNKVTEKGKDVELRCDPISGHTALYWYRQSLGQGLEFLIYFQGNSAPDKSGLPSDRFSAERTGGSVSTLTIQRTQQEDSAVYLCASSPIGGFTEAFFGQGTRLTVV.

V and J are TRBV6-5 and TRBJ1-2; TRBD1 might be the D (5 bases). The V gene's germline CDR1 is MNHEY and CDR2 SVGAGI. V was shortened by 0 bases and J by 4 bases, with 12 bases between the two germline ends. The CDR3 loop spans 15 amino acids. The CDR3 DNA is TGTGCCAGCAGTTACTCTGTAGGGGACCTCTATGGCTACACCTTC. This sequence encodes CASSYSVGDLYGYTF.

The V call is TRBV27, the J call TRBJ1-5; D is possibly TRBD1 (5 bases). CDR1 is MNHEY and CDR2 is SMNVEV in the germline V gene (reference sequence). V was pared by 5 bases and J by 5 bases, with 13 bases between. The CDR3 contains 14 residues. DNA for the CDR3: TGTGCCAGCAGTGGGGGGGTCTGGGATCAGCCCCAGCATTTT. Protein: CASSGGVWDQPQHF.